What follows are 26 T cell receptor beta chains derived from one specimen sequenced in a study of cytomegalovirus exposure and HLA in healthy donors. 13 Jbeta primers and 60 Vbeta primers were used for the PCR. Repertoires were generated with immunoSEQ multiplex PCR, while TCRdb's copy carries only in-frame clones and drops some. The repertoire table contains about 33,000 clones. Sample: PBMCs. The receptor source for this set is a woman aged 35 to 49 in good health and CMV-seropositive.

The V gene is TRBV18, the J gene TRBJ2-2, with D tentatively TRBD2 (6 bases). Germline V gene sequence: CDR1 KGHSH, CDR2 LQKENI. The V end was cut by 0 bases, the J end by 2 bases, with 7 bases between. This CDR3 contains 15 residues. CDR3 protein: CASSPPGLNTGELFF. DNA for the CDR3: TGTGCCAGCTCACCACCGGGACTTAACACCGGGGAGCTGTTTTTT.

This chain uses TRBV6-4 with TRBJ2-1; D ambiguous. Germline V gene sequence: CDR1 MRHNA, CDR2 SNTAGT. This CDR3 comprises 16 residues. The V end lost 0 bases, the J end lost 0 bases, and 9 bases lay between the germline ends. The CDR3 coding sequence is TGTGCCAGCAGTGACTCGAACTCCCTCTCCTACAATGAGCAGTTCTTC. The encoded protein is CASSDSNSLSYNEQFF.

This CDR3 is CASSFLSTGTNQPQHF. CDR3 coding DNA: TGTGCCAGCAGTTTCCTCTCGACAGGGACCAATCAGCCCCAGCATTTT. The chain couples TRBV28 to TRBJ1-5, with TRBD1 matching over 7 bases. The V segment lost 3 bases and the J segment 3 bases; nucleotides outside the gene matches: 8. The CDR3 totals 16 residues. Germline V gene sequence: CDR1 MDHEN, CDR2 SYDVKM.

As for this clone: Compared with germline, one end of the junction differs, possibly owing to a read error. The chain carries TRBV6-6 and TRBJ2-1; a weak D match, TRBD1 (6 bases). Germline V gene sequence: CDR1 MNHNY, CDR2 SVGAGI (reference sequence). The CDR3 has 15 amino acids. The CDR3 nucleotides are TGTGCCAGCAGTTATAGGCAGGGGTCCTTCAATGAGCAGTTCTTC. Amino acids: CASSYRQGSFNEQFF.

The V and J genes are TRBV5-4 and TRBJ2-7; no reliable D call. With 2 bases removed from V and 9 bases from J, the gap between germline ends came to 9 bases. This CDR3 is built from 11 residues. CDR1 and CDR2 from the germline V gene are SGHNT and YYREEE (reference sequence). CDR3 DNA sequence: TGTGCCAGCAGCTTTGTAATCGGGCAGTACTTC. Translated: CASSFVIGQYF.

V gene TRBV29-1 combines with J gene TRBJ1-2, with a tentative D call TRBD1 (5 bases). Germline V gives CDR1 SQVTM, CDR2 ANQGSEA. This CDR3 spans 14 amino acids. The V end lost 6 bases, the J end lost 3 bases, and 17 bases lay between the germline ends. As DNA, the CDR3 is TGCAGCGTCGGCGGGGTTGGGGGAGACTATGGCTACACCTTC. Protein: CSVGGVGGDYGYTF.

The chain couples TRBV9 to TRBJ2-3; 7 nucleotides line up with TRBD2. Germline V gene sequence: CDR1 SGDLS, CDR2 YYNGEE. The CDR3 is 15 residues long. Trimming at V came to 0 bases and at J to 2 bases, leaving 3 bases not matched to a gene. CDR3 in amino acids: CASSVGAGPTDTQYF. DNA for the CDR3: TGTGCCAGCAGCGTAGGAGCGGGGCCCACAGATACGCAGTATTTT.

This chain connects TRBV29-1 to TRBJ2-1, with 12 bases matching TRBD2. Germline V gene data show CDR1 as SQVTM and CDR2 as ANQGSEA. CDR3 length: 12 residues. V lost 7 bases to trimming and J lost 8 bases; unmatched junction nucleotides: 3. The CDR3 DNA reads TGCAGCGCCGGGACTAGCGGGTATGAGCAGTTCTTC. It is translated as CSAGTSGYEQFF.

The gene calls are TRBV7-2 and TRBJ2-1; 14 nucleotides line up with TRBD2. Looked up from germline, CDR1 is SGHTA and CDR2 is FQGNSA. The CDR3 has 13 amino acids. The J segment lost 15 bases and the V segment lost 5 bases, leaving 6 bases of the junction unmatched. Here the CDR3 reads CASSGGLAGEWFF. The CDR3 bases are TGTGCCAGCAGCGGGGGACTAGCGGGGGAATGGTTCTTC. Variable domain in full (rest from reference TRBV7-2 and TRBJ2-1): GAGVSQSPSNKVTEKGKDVELRCDPISGHTALYWYRQSLGQGLEFLIYFQGNSAPDKSGLPSDRFSAERTGGSVSTLTIQRTQQEDSAVYLCASSGGLAGEWFFGPGTRLTVL.

The genes are TRBV29-1 and TRBJ2-3; D possibly corresponds to TRBD2 (5 bases). The germline CDR1 and CDR2 sequences are SQVTM and ANQGSEA. This CDR3 has 12 amino acids. V gave up 0 bases and J gave up 4 bases, with 5 bases separating them. CDR3 coding DNA: TGCAGCGTTGAAGAGGGAGCAGATACGCAGTATTTT. Encoded protein: CSVEEGADTQYF.

The chain employs TRBV5-8 and TRBJ1-3; TRBD1 matches 9 bases. The V and J ends lost 4 bases and 3 bases, in that order; junction bases with no gene match: 2. The CDR3 runs to 14 residues. Germline assignment: CDR1 SGHTS and CDR2 YDEGEE. CDR3 bases: TGTGCCAGCAGCCGGACAGGGGTTGGAAACACCATATATTTT. Its protein product is CASSRTGVGNTIYF.

V usage is TRBV7-2 and J usage is TRBJ1-2; a weak D match, TRBD1 (6 bases). This CDR3 comprises 15 residues. CDR1 SGHTA and CDR2 FQGNSA come from the germline V gene. The ends were cut back, 5 bases at V and 2 bases at J, with 15 bases in the middle. CDR3 loop: CASSQTGTLNYGYTF. CDR3 nucleotide sequence: TGTGCCAGCAGCCAAACCGGGACACTAAACTATGGCTACACCTTC.

V usage is TRBV5-5 and J usage is TRBJ1-1, with a possible D match to TRBD1 (5 bases). The CDR3 has 14 amino acids. Trimming removed 0 bases from V and 8 bases from J, with 14 bases in between. Germline loops: CDR1 SGHKS, CDR2 YYEKEE (reference sequence). CDR3 region: CASSLVIRGGEAFF. The CDR3, as DNA: TGTGCCAGCAGCTTGGTCATAAGGGGCGGAGAAGCTTTCTTT. Full variable domain (remainder filled in from reference TRBV5-5 and TRBJ1-1): DAGVTQSPTHLIKTRGQQVTLRCSPISGHKSVSWYQQVLGQGPQFIFQYYEKEERGRGNFPDRFSARQFPNYSSELNVNALLLGDSALYLCASSLVIRGGEAFFGQGTRLTVV.

This chain connects TRBV7-2 to TRBJ1-5; D call uncertain. CDR3 length: 12 amino acids. Trimming stripped 8 bases from V and 5 bases from J, with 10 bases between. Looked up from germline, CDR1 is SGHTA and CDR2 is FQGNSA. The CDR3 here is CASGQIYQPQHF. The CDR3, as DNA: TGTGCCAGCGGCCAGATTTATCAGCCCCAGCATTTT.

The genes are TRBV10-2 and TRBJ2-3, with a possible D match to TRBD2 (5 bases). The V end was cut by 2 bases, the J end by 5 bases, with 14 bases between. This CDR3 is built from 15 residues. The germline V gene encodes CDR1 WSHSY and CDR2 SAAADI. CDR3 loop: CASSETPSSGDTQYF. The CDR3 DNA is TGCGCCAGCAGTGAGACCCCTAGCTCCGGAGATACGCAGTATTTT.

V and J are TRBV6-1 and TRBJ2-1; 9 bases are a match to TRBD2. The CDR3 is made up of 15 amino acids. Germline CDR1 reads MNHNS; CDR2 reads SASEGT. J was trimmed by 4 bases and V by 0 bases; bases with no gene match: 1. The CDR3 protein is CASSEASGGYNEQFF. Written as DNA, the CDR3 is TGTGCCAGCAGTGAAGCTAGCGGGGGTTACAATGAGCAGTTCTTC.

The genes are TRBV18 and TRBJ2-7; 7 bases line up with TRBD2. J lost 5 bases, V lost 4 bases, and 11 bases had no gene match. Looked up from germline, CDR1 is KGHSH and CDR2 is LQKENI. The CDR3 has 15 amino acids. Here the CDR3 reads CASSQSSGRDHEQYF. The CDR3 region has the DNA TGTGCCAGCTCACAGTCTAGCGGAAGGGACCACGAGCAGTACTTC.

The chain uses TRBV19 and TRBJ1-5; 7 nucleotides align to TRBD1. CDR3 length: 15 residues. Trimming removed 5 bases from V and 0 bases from J; junction bases left unmatched: 4. Per the germline V gene, CDR1 is LNHDA and CDR2 is SQIVND (reference sequence). The CDR3 DNA reads TGTGCCAGTAGTCCGGACAGGAATAGCAATCAGCCCCAGCATTTT. This codes for CASSPDRNSNQPQHF.

The chain recombines TRBV6-5 with TRBJ2-1, with a tentative D call TRBD2 (6 bases). This CDR3 has 15 residues. Trimming took 8 bases from V and 5 from J, leaving 19 bases between them. In germline, CDR1 is MNHEY, CDR2 SVGAGI. The CDR3 spells CASELNHRGNNEQFF. As DNA, the CDR3 is TGTGCCAGCGAATTGAATCACCGGGGGAACAATGAGCAGTTCTTC.

V usage is TRBV28 and J usage is TRBJ2-5, with 8 bases lining up with TRBD1. Per germline, CDR1 MDHEN and CDR2 SYDVKM. Trimming removed 5 bases from V and 2 bases from J; junction bases left unmatched: 7. This CDR3 contains 15 residues. The CDR3 sequence: CASSTLNRGQETQYF. The CDR3 region has the DNA TGTGCCAGCAGTACCCTCAACAGGGGGCAAGAGACCCAGTACTTC.

V and J are TRBV18 and TRBJ2-6, with TRBD1 matching over 8 bases. The CDR3 is 18 residues long. Trimming cost V 1 base and J 0 bases; bases outside gene matches: 5. In germline, CDR1 is KGHSH, CDR2 LQKENI. CDR3 DNA: TGTGCCAGCTCACCACAGGCAGGGGGCGCCTCTGGGGCCAACGTCCTGACTTTC. Residues: CASSPQAGGASGANVLTF.

As concerns this clone: This CDR3 is also generated by other DNA sequences in the sample. The chain combines TRBV19 with TRBJ2-7, with 7 bases fitting TRBD1. Germline loops: CDR1 LNHDA, CDR2 SQIVND (reference sequence). CDR3 length equals 14 residues. V lost 3 bases and J lost 1; bases outside the gene matches: 3. The CDR3 is CASSITGASYEQYF. The CDR3 DNA sequence: TGTGCCAGTAGTATTACAGGGGCGTCCTACGAGCAGTACTTC. Full variable domain (missing parts from reference TRBV19 and TRBJ2-7): DGGITQSPKYLFRKEGQNVTLSCEQNLNHDAMYWYRQDPGQGLRLIYYSQIVNDFQKGDIAEGYSVSREKKESFPLTVTSAQKNPTAFYLCASSITGASYEQYFGPGTRLTVT.

The chain employs TRBV7-2 and TRBJ2-5, with a possible D match to TRBD1 (6 bases). CDR3 length: 15 amino acids. V lost 3 bases and J lost 4, with 15 bases in between. Germline V gene lookup returns CDR1 SGHTA and CDR2 FQGNSA. CDR3 residues: CASSFSRTVAETQYF. CDR3 sequence (DNA): TGTGCCAGCAGCTTCTCCCGGACAGTCGCAGAGACCCAGTACTTC. Based on the CDR3 plus reference TRBV7-2 and TRBJ2-5, the full variable domain is GAGVSQSPSNKVTEKGKDVELRCDPISGHTALYWYRQSLGQGLEFLIYFQGNSAPDKSGLPSDRFSAERTGGSVSTLTIQRTQQEDSAVYLCASSFSRTVAETQYFGPGTRLLVL.

The chain joins TRBV7-2 to TRBJ2-5, with no clear D. The closer fit of TRBJ2-7 to the DNA end suggests the J call may be wrong. The CDR3 length is 15 residues. Looked up from germline, CDR1 is SGHTA and CDR2 is FQGNSA. The chain's CDR3 is CASSLGSLPQYEQYF. In DNA, the CDR3 is TGTGCCAGCAGCTTAGGGTCACTTCCTCAATACGAGCAGTACTTC.

The genes are TRBV6-5 and TRBJ2-1, with 11 bases matching TRBD2. With 5 bases clipped from V and 4 bases from J, the junction kept 1 base outside the gene matches. Germline V gene lookup returns CDR1 MNHEY and CDR2 SVGAGI. The CDR3 runs 14 residues. The CDR3 region is CASSPSGGYNEQFF. The CDR3 DNA sequence: TGTGCCAGCAGTCCTAGCGGGGGGTACAATGAGCAGTTCTTC.

The chain recombines TRBV28 with TRBJ1-2, with D possibly matching TRBD1 (5 bases). Trimming pared 3 bases from V and 8 bases from J, leaving 13 bases between. The CDR3 extends over 13 amino acids. CDR1 is MDHEN and CDR2 is SYDVKM in the germline V gene. DNA of the CDR3: TGTGCCAGCAGTTTTAGGGGATTGGAAGGCTACACCTTC. Translated, it gives CASSFRGLEGYTF.